Following are 4 T cell receptor beta chains from one sample sequenced in a study of regulatory T cells in long-lasting Graves disease. Described time point: newly diagnosed GD, antithyroid drugs for less than 3 months. The authors made the TCR library using RNA they extracted from PBMCs. For TCR beta, libraries came from iRepertoire HTBI primers and Arm-PCR of CDR3 regions. In TCRdb, the multiplex PCR reads were re-called with MiXCR into one record per CDR3 protein. The table includes under 800,000 distinct CDR3 sequences, around 17% detected once. This sample also appeared in a second study, on T cells in Graves' hyperthyroidism and ophthalmopathy.

The sequencing used peripheral blood mononuclear cells (PBMCs), collected at new diagnosis, from a patient treated with antithyroid drugs. These receptors all come from a woman in her 30s with Graves disease.

The J gene is TRBJ1-2, the V gene TRBV10-1; no clear D. Looked up from germline, CDR1 is WNHNN and CDR2 is SYGVQD (reference sequence). V was trimmed by 2 bases and J by 4 bases, leaving 8 bases between them. The CDR3 has 13 amino acids. The CDR3 loop is CASSENRFYGYTF. The CDR3 nucleotides are TGCGCCAGCAGTGAGAACAGATTCTATGGCTACACCTTC.

The rearrangement joins TRBV20-1 to TRBJ1-4; the D is unclear. Germline values: CDR1 DFQATT, CDR2 SNEGSKA (reference sequence). This CDR3 is 12 amino acids long. Trimming pared 7 bases from V and 8 bases from J, leaving 14 bases between. The CDR3 reads CSVEAEGEKLFF. The CDR3 bases are TGCAGTGTAGAGGCCGAGGGAGAAAAACTGTTTTTT.

This clonotype was seen many times. The gene calls are TRBV12-3 or TRBV12-4 and TRBJ1-5, with 9 nucleotides matching TRBD1. The junction had 6 bases not matched to a gene; V was cut back by 5 bases and J by 7 bases. The CDR3 runs to 14 residues. CDR3 protein: CASSVTGGYQPQHF. CDR3 coding DNA: TGTGCCAGCAGTGTAACAGGGGGCTACCAGCCCCAGCATTTT.

This clonotype was seen a handful of times. The V gene is TRBV3-1, the J gene TRBJ2-3; TRBD2 matches at 12 bases. V shed 2 bases, J shed 7 bases, and the junction held 7 bases outside the gene matches. The CDR3 length is 16 residues. The germline V gene has CDR1 LGHDT and CDR2 YNNKEL (reference sequence). Here the CDR3 DNA reads TGTGCCAGCAGCCAACACGGGGGACTAGCGGGTTATACGCAGTATTTT. This sequence encodes CASSQHGGLAGYTQYF.